This T cell receptor beta chain was found in a study of control samples from healthy donors and cancer patients (dated by TCRdb to the early 2020s). This clone occurred a few times. Its binding antigen is unknown. No quality values exist for individual bases; no much larger clone is one base distant. The library was made by the immunoSEQ multiplex PCR assay. This is the immuneACCESS table as TCRdb keeps it, with only in-frame sequences that have V and J called. A part of the clones is gone; compared with another copy, unresolved V genes explain less than half, and the rest is unexplained. A total of over 45,000 clones appear in this sample, approximately 92% of them only once. The top ten hold just under 0.8% of the sample. Sequenced: PBMCs. This sequence originates from a man aged 25 to 45 with colorectal cancer.

The nucleotide sequence reads TGTGCCAGCTTGGCGGGGACAGGGTCATATGAGCAGTTCTTC. Its translation is CASLAGTGSYEQFF. The sequence links TRBV11-2 to TRBJ2-1; TRBD1 lines up with 9 middle nucleotides. Compared with germline, V lacks 8 bases and J lacks 8 bases; bases without a gene match: 10. Spanning cysteine to phenylalanine, the CDR3 consists of 14 amino acids. Kept here is only the CDR3 DNA, which spans 42 bases and is read in frame from base 1. Looking up the germline V gene yields CDR1 SGHAT and CDR2 FQNNGV.